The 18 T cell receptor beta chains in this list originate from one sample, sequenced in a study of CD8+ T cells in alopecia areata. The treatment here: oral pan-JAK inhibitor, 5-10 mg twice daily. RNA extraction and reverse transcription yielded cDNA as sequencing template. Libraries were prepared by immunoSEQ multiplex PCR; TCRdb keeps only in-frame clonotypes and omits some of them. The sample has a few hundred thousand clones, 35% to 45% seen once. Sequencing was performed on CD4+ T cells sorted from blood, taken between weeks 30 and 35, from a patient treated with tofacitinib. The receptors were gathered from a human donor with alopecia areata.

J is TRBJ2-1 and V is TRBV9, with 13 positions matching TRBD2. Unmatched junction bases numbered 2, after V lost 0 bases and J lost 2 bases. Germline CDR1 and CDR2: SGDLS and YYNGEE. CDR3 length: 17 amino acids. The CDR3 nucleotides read TGTGCCAGCAGCGTAGGGACTAGCGGGAGACCCTACAATGAGCAGTTCTTC. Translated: CASSVGTSGRPYNEQFF.

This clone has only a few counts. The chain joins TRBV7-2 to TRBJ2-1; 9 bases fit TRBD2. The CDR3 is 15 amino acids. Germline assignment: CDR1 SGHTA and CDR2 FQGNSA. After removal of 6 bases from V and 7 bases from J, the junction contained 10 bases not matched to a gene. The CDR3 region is CASSRTSVAGNEQFF. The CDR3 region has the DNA TGTGCCAGCAGTCGGACTAGCGTAGCAGGAAATGAGCAGTTCTTC.

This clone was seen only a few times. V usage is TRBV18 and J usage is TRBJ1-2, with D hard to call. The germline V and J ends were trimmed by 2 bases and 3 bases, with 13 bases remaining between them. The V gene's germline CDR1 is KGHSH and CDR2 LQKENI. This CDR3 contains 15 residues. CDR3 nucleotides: TGTGCCAGCTCACCAACGGACGGGAGCGACTATGGCTACACCTTC. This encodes CASSPTDGSDYGYTF.

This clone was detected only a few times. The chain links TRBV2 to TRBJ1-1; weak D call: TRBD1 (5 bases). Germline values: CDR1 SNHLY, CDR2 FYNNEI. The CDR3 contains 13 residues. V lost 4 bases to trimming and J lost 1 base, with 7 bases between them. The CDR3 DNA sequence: TGTGCCAGCAGTGCAGACAGGAACACTGAAGCTTTCTTT. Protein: CASSADRNTEAFF.

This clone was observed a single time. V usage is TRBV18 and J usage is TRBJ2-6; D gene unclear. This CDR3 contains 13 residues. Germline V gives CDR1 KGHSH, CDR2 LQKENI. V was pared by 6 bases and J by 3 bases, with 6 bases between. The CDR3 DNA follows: TGTGCCAGCTCCCCCTTTGGGGCCAACGTCCTGACTTTC. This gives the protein CASSPFGANVLTF.

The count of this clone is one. The CDR3 here is CASSLDLAGVVTQYF. The DNA for the CDR3 is TGTGCCAGCAGTTTAGATCTAGCGGGAGTCGTGACCCAGTACTTC. The chain employs TRBV6-1 and TRBJ2-5, with TRBD2 matching 10 bases. Trimming at V came to 5 bases and at J to 7 bases, leaving 10 bases not matched to a gene. This CDR3 is built from 15 residues. The V gene's germline CDR1 is MNHNS and CDR2 SASEGT.

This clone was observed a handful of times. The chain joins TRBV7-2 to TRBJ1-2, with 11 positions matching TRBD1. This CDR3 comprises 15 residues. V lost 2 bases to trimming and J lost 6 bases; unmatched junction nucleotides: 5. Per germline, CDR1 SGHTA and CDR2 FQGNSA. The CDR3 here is CASSLSGTGGNGYTF. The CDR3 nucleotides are TGTGCCAGCAGCTTATCCGGGACAGGGGGGAATGGCTACACCTTC.

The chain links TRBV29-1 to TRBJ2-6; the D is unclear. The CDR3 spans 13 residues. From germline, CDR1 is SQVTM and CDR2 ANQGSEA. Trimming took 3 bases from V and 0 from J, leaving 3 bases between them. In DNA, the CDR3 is TGCAGCGTTGAGATCTCTGGGGCCAACGTCCTGACTTTC. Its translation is CSVEISGANVLTF.

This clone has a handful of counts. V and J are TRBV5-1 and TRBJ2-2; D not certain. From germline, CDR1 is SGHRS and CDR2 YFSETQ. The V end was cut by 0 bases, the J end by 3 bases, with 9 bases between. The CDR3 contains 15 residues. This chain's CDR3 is CASSLETVYTGELFF. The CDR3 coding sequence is TGCGCCAGCAGCTTGGAAACCGTCTACACCGGGGAGCTGTTTTTT.

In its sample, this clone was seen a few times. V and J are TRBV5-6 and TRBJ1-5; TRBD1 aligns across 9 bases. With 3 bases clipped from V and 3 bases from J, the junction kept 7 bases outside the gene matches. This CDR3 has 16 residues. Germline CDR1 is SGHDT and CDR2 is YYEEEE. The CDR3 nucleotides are TGTGCCAGCAGCTGGTGGACAGGGGCTACCAATCAGCCCCAGCATTTT. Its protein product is CASSWWTGATNQPQHF.

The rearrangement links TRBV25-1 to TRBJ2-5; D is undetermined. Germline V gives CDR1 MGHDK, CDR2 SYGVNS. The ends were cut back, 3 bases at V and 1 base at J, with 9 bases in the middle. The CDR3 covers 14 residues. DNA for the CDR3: TGTGCCAGCAGTGACACTACAGTCCAAGAGACCCAGTACTTC. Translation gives CASSDTTVQETQYF. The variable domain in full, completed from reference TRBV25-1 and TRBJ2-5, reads EADIYQTPRYLVIGTGKKITLECSQTMGHDKMYWYQQDPGMELHLIHYSYGVNSTEKGDLSSESTVSRIRTEHFPLTLESARPSHTSQYLCASSDTTVQETQYFGPGTRLLVL.

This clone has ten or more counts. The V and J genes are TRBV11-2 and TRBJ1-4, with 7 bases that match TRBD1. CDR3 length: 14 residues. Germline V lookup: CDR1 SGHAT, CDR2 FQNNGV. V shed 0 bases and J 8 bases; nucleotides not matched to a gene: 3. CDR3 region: CASSLDRGSEKLFF. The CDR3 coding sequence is TGTGCCAGCAGCTTAGACAGGGGGTCGGAAAAACTGTTTTTT.

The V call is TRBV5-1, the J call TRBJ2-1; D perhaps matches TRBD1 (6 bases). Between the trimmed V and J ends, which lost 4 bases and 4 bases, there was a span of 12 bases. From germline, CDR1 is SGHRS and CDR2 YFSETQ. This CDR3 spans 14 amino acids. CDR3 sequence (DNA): TGCGCCAGCAGCGAAGGACAGCAATACAATGAGCAGTTCTTC. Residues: CASSEGQQYNEQFF.

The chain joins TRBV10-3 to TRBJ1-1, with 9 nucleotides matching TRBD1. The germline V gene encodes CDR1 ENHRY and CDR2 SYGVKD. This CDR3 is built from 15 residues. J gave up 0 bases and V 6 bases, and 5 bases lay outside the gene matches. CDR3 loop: CAIRGQGRMNTEAFF. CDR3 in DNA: TGTGCCATCAGGGGACAGGGCCGCATGAACACTGAAGCTTTCTTT.

CDR3 protein: CASSSPQGSWLNEQYF. CDR3 DNA sequence: TGTGCCAGCAGTTCACCACAGGGGAGTTGGCTTAACGAGCAGTACTTC. The V gene is TRBV28, the J gene TRBJ2-7; 7 nucleotides agree with TRBD1. Looked up from germline, CDR1 is MDHEN and CDR2 is SYDVKM. This CDR3 is 16 amino acids long. The trim removed 4 bases at V and 5 bases at J, leaving 14 bases unmatched.

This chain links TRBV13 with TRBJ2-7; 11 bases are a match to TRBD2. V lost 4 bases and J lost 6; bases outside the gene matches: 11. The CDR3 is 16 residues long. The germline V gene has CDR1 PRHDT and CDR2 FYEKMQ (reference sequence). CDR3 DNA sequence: TGTGCCAGCAGCTCCCCCGGGACTAGCGGCCCCAGCGAGCAGTACTTC. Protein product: CASSSPGTSGPSEQYF.

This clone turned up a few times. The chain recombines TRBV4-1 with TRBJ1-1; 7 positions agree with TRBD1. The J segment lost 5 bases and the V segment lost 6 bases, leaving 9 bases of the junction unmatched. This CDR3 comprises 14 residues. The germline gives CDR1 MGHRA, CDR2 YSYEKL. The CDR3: CASRQFTGVTEAFF. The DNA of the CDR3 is TGCGCCAGCAGACAGTTCACAGGGGTAACTGAAGCTTTCTTT.

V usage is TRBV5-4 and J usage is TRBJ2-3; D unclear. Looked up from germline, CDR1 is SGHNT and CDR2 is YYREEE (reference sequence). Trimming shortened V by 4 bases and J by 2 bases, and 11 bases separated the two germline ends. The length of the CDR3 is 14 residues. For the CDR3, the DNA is TGTGCCAGCAGCCTTTCGCAAAACACAGATACGCAGTATTTT. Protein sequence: CASSLSQNTDTQYF.